This record looks at one T cell receptor beta chain sequence and its context. Antigen unknown. The sample belongs to a study of cytotoxic CD8 clonotypes in ibrutinib-treated CLL. Whole-study context: Partial responders roughly 25, complete 2; about 12 progressed and around 15 stayed in remission by median around 68 months.

This CDR3 spans 14 amino acids. Germline trimming cut 6 bases from V and 5 bases from J; bases unmatched to any gene: 6. Per germline, CDR1 LNHDA and CDR2 SQIVND (reference sequence). Whole-study results and caveats: Sustained-remission and progressing patients were not sampled at matched times.

Produced via immunoSEQ multiplex PCR; TCRdb's table is partial and in-frame only. This table holds about 86,000 clones, roughly 84% found once. PBMCs that had been cryopreserved were the source of 2 to 2.5 micrograms of genomic DNA for TCR beta libraries. The origin of this receptor is a human donor with chronic lymphocytic leukemia. Specimen: PBMCs, collected before ibrutinib treatment. The chain links TRBV19 to TRBJ2-7; 11 bases fit TRBD1. CDR3 amino acids: CASSPRTGGDEQYF. DNA of the CDR3: TGTGCCAGTAGCCCCCGGACAGGGGGCGACGAGCAGTACTTC. Drawing the rest from reference TRBV19 and TRBJ2-7, the complete variable domain is DGGITQSPKYLFRKEGQNVTLSCEQNLNHDAMYWYRQDPGQGLRLIYYSQIVNDFQKGDIAEGYSVSREKKESFPLTVTSAQKNPTAFYLCASSPRTGGDEQYFGPGTRLTVT.